The 15 T cell receptor beta chains in this list originate from one sample, sequenced in a study of shared clonotypes between healthy human individuals. TCRdb keeps only in-frame clones here, not all; method: immunoSEQ multiplex PCR. The sample yields about half a million clones, more than 65% seen once. Material for sequencing was PBMCs. These receptors were taken from a woman in her thirties or forties in good health. Some clones in this sample may be carry-over from other donors' samples.

The gene calls are TRBV19 and TRBJ2-1, with 7 bases matching TRBD1. This CDR3 comprises 18 residues. Trimming took 8 bases from V and 3 from J; bases not matched to a gene: 19. Germline lookup yields CDR1 LNHDA and CDR2 SQIVND (reference sequence). As DNA, the CDR3 is TGTGCCAGTCAGACAGGGCATACGACTTTCCCCCTCTACAATGAGCAGTTCTTC. Protein: CASQTGHTTFPLYNEQFF. Full variable domain (rest looked up from reference TRBV19 and TRBJ2-1): DGGITQSPKYLFRKEGQNVTLSCEQNLNHDAMYWYRQDPGQGLRLIYYSQIVNDFQKGDIAEGYSVSREKKESFPLTVTSAQKNPTAFYLCASQTGHTTFPLYNEQFFGPGTRLTVL.

This chain joins TRBV5-1 and TRBJ2-2; tentatively, D is TRBD2 (5 bases). Per germline, CDR1 SGHRS and CDR2 YFSETQ. The CDR3 spans 13 residues. The V and J ends lost 6 bases and 2 bases respectively, with 8 bases between them. CDR3 sequence (DNA): TGCGCCAGCAAGGAGGTCAACACCGGGGAGCTGTTTTTT. Its translation: CASKEVNTGELFF.

The genes are TRBV4-1 and TRBJ2-3, with 10 nucleotides matching TRBD2. The V segment lost 1 base and the J segment 5 bases; nucleotides outside the gene matches: 9. This CDR3 is 17 amino acids long. Germline-derived CDR1 and CDR2 are MGHRA and YSYEKL. As DNA, the CDR3 is TGCGCCAGCAGCCAAGGAGGAAGCGGGAGGGCCGAAGATACGCAGTATTTT. This encodes CASSQGGSGRAEDTQYF.

This chain joins TRBV4-3 and TRBJ2-7; possibly TRBD2 for D (6 bases). CDR1 and CDR2 (germline): LGHNA, YSLEER. This CDR3 is built from 15 residues. Trimming took 4 bases from V and 4 from J, leaving 17 bases between them. The CDR3 reads CASSPRHWGDYEQYF. Written as DNA, the CDR3 is TGCGCCAGCAGCCCCCGCCACTGGGGGGATTACGAGCAGTACTTC.

J is TRBJ2-3 and V is TRBV5-4; TRBD2 aligns across 8 bases. V shed 3 bases, J shed 7 bases, and the junction held 13 bases outside the gene matches. Germline CDR1 is SGHNT and CDR2 is YYREEE (reference sequence). The CDR3 contains 16 residues. The CDR3 here is CASSSGLARGQNTQYF. The CDR3 DNA sequence: TGTGCCAGCAGCTCAGGACTAGCCCGAGGGCAAAATACGCAGTATTTT.

This chain joins TRBV2 and TRBJ2-2; TRBD2 might be the D (6 bases). V shed 2 bases and J shed 6 bases, with 7 bases lying between them. The germline V gene encodes CDR1 SNHLY and CDR2 FYNNEI. There are 13 residues in the CDR3. The CDR3 coding sequence is TGTGCCAGCAGTGAAACTAGCCCCGGGGAGCTGTTTTTT. It is translated as CASSETSPGELFF.

This clone was seen once. Other DNA sequences in this sample translate to the same CDR3. This chain connects TRBV28 to TRBJ1-4; tentative D call: TRBD1 (5 bases). The CDR3 sequence is 12 residues long. V lost 5 bases to trimming and J lost 8 bases, with 9 bases between them. CDR1 and CDR2 (germline): MDHEN, SYDVKM. The CDR3 nucleotides are TGTGCCAGCAGTCCCCCAGGGGAAAAACTGTTTTTT. This translates into CASSPPGEKLFF.

The V and J genes are TRBV11-2 and TRBJ2-6; 7 nucleotides agree with TRBD1. This CDR3 spans 15 amino acids. The ends lost 5 bases at V and 1 base at J; junction bases unmatched: 2. Germline V gene lookup returns CDR1 SGHAT and CDR2 FQNNGV. CDR3 sequence: CASSRDRSGANVLTF. The CDR3 DNA reads TGTGCCAGCAGCCGGGACAGATCTGGGGCCAACGTCCTGACTTTC.

The chain recombines TRBV20-1 with TRBJ2-7; possible D gene TRBD1, 6 bases. V lost 7 bases and J 3 bases, leaving 10 bases between the germline ends. The CDR3 has 11 amino acids. CDR1 and CDR2 from the germline V gene are DFQATT and SNEGSKA (reference sequence). DNA of the CDR3: TGCAGTGGTGGGGGCAACTACGAGCAGTACTTC. The encoded protein is CSGGGNYEQYF.

V is TRBV19 and J is TRBJ2-7; TRBD2 agrees at 12 bases. With V trimmed by 4 bases and J by 4 bases, 5 bases remained unmatched. The CDR3 has 15 residues. Germline CDR1 reads LNHDA; CDR2 reads SQIVND (reference sequence). CDR3 nucleotides: TGTGCCAGTAGTACTCCGGGACTAGCGGGTTACGAGCAGTACTTC. It specifies CASSTPGLAGYEQYF.

V usage is TRBV2 and J usage is TRBJ2-6; D gene unclear. CDR1 is SNHLY and CDR2 is FYNNEI in the germline V gene. CDR3 size: 15 residues. V gave up 8 bases and J gave up 0 bases, with 11 bases separating them. The CDR3 region is CASGRGNSGANVLTF. The CDR3 DNA sequence: TGTGCCAGCGGTCGAGGAAACTCTGGGGCCAACGTCCTGACTTTC.

V is TRBV11-2 and J is TRBJ2-7; 8 bases map to TRBD1. Germline V gives CDR1 SGHAT, CDR2 FQNNGV. The CDR3 is 16 residues long. Trimming removed 3 bases from V and 0 bases from J; junction bases left unmatched: 7. This chain's CDR3 is CASSFRQGLSSYEQYF. DNA of the CDR3: TGTGCCAGCAGCTTTAGACAGGGGCTGAGCTCCTACGAGCAGTACTTC.

This clone was counted at least ten times. The V gene is TRBV6-1, the J gene TRBJ2-7; the D is unclear. This CDR3 spans 13 amino acids. V gave up 0 bases and J gave up 6 bases, with 9 bases separating them. CDR1 and CDR2 from the germline V gene are MNHNS and SASEGT. The CDR3 DNA sequence: TGTGCCAGCAGTGAAGCGGGTGTCCTCGAGCAGTACTTC. Protein product: CASSEAGVLEQYF.

The chain carries TRBV11-1 and TRBJ2-1; 10 bases agree with TRBD1. The CDR3 loop spans 17 amino acids. V lost 3 bases to trimming and J lost 3 bases; unmatched junction nucleotides: 8. Germline V gives CDR1 SGHAT, CDR2 FQDESV (reference sequence). CDR3 sequence reads: CASSLGTGTGVYNEQFF. CDR3 coding DNA: TGTGCCAGCAGCTTGGGGACGGGGACAGGGGTCTACAATGAGCAGTTCTTC.

This clone was recorded a few times. This chain uses TRBV11-2 with TRBJ2-4; TRBD2 agrees at 8 bases. The CDR3 contains 16 residues. CDR1 is SGHAT and CDR2 is FQNNGV in the germline V gene. V lost 2 bases and J lost 2; bases outside the gene matches: 5. The CDR3 spells CASSLWGLVTKNIQYF. The CDR3 DNA reads TGTGCCAGCAGCTTATGGGGACTAGTAACCAAAAACATTCAGTACTTC.